Reported below is one T cell receptor (beta chain). In its sample, this clonotype was seen a few times. What this receptor recognizes is not known. The sample holds no much larger clone one base away, and base qualities are not on file. The data derive from a study of blood T cells in healthy people across ages (dated by TCRdb to the mid-2010s). For the wider study: In model experiments, template switching captured about one uniquely barcoded TCR beta cDNA molecule for every two T cells. Age-related changes in TCR beta repertoire diversity were measured in the study by deep sequencing normalized with unique cDNA molecular identifiers. Four age groups were formed from the donors: young (average about 16 years), middle-aged (approximately 42), aged (around 68) and long-lived (approximately 80). To avoid experimental bias, donors of different ages were randomly spread across the sequencing lanes. Two additional independent replicas of 1 million unique cDNA reads from the same blood draw were analyzed for two donors (one aged 18 to 30 and one aged 80 or older). Beyond this particular receptor, the publication reports: The CMV infection status of donors was not known, potentially confounding age-related changes in expanded clonotypes. The percentage of naive T cells measured by flow cytometry correlated strongly with observed TCR beta diversity. Estimates of total diversity from one million sequenced T cells were regarded as lower bounds and underestimates. Observed TCR beta diversity per million T cells fell roughly linearly with age, and a significant reduction was already apparent by age around 36. Since profiling was done on bulk unsorted PBMCs, naive and antigen-experienced compartments could not be conclusively compared. Compared with the aged group, the long-lived group had more naive CD4+ T cells, fewer expanded clones and increased TCR diversity, suggesting age selection.

Per the germline V gene, LGHNA is the CDR1 and YNFKEQ is the CDR2. Trimming leaves V shorter by 4 bases and J shorter by 4 bases, with the junction holding 11 bases beyond the gene matches. Spanning cysteine to phenylalanine, the CDR3 consists of 18 amino acids. CDR3 DNA is the only sequence kept; it has 54 bases, read in frame from the first base. Receptors were amplified or captured by 5' RACE. For sequencing, an Illumina HiSeq 2500 was employed. A second roughly 6 to 12 cycle PCR used a sample-barcoded 5' primer and a J-beta primer mix. A unique molecular identifier was introduced onto each TCR beta cDNA molecule by a template-switch 5' adaptor carrying 12 random nucleotides. At least 3 million CDR3-containing paired-end reads were obtained from each sample. First-strand cDNA was synthesized from all RNA with the Mint cDNA synthesis kit, primed by a TRBC-specific oligonucleotide. All cDNA was treated with uracil-DNA glycosylase and then went through a first 18-cycle PCR with the universal primers M1SS and BC2_uni_R. In the original analysis: For normalization, 1 million high-quality reads were randomly selected from each sample, with every read carrying a distinct molecular identifier. Reads sharing molecular identifiers were discarded rather than binned into consensus sequences. MiTCR, set to a Q25 quality threshold and the strictest error-elimination algorithm, was used for CDR3 identification, clonotype clustering and error correction. A nonparametric unseen species model with Euler transformation was used to estimate a lower bound on total TCR beta diversity. TCRdb reprocessing: public reads trimmed at Q25 with fastp, clones called with MiXCR, in-frame beta chains kept. Each CDR3 protein appears once, grouped with its most common genes and DNA. The V and J calls were not made by the authors but by TCRdb's processing. The sample table records around 1.1 million distinct CDR3 sequences; more than 30% of these occur just once. Together, the top ten hold around 14% of the sample.

Donors were 39 systemically healthy Caucasian individuals from Russia aged about 6 to 100 years. About 9.1 milliliters of peripheral blood were collected from each donor into EDTA-treated Vacutainer tubes. PBMCs were isolated by Ficoll-Paque density-gradient centrifugation, with at least 6.5 million obtained per sample. Trizol reagent was used to extract total RNA from the PBMCs, yielding at least 6 micrograms per sample. For every donor, an aliquot of PBMCs went through flow cytometry to measure the percentages of naive CD45RAhigh/CD27high T cells. Sequencing was performed on blood. This receptor was obtained from a young man in good health. The chain was built from TRBV4-2 and TRBJ2-3, with 13 middle bases fitting TRBD2. The CDR3 has the sequence CASSPIDTSGGASDTQYF. The DNA sequence is given as TGTGCCAGCAGCCCGATTGACACTAGCGGGGGGGCGTCAGATACGCAGTATTTT.